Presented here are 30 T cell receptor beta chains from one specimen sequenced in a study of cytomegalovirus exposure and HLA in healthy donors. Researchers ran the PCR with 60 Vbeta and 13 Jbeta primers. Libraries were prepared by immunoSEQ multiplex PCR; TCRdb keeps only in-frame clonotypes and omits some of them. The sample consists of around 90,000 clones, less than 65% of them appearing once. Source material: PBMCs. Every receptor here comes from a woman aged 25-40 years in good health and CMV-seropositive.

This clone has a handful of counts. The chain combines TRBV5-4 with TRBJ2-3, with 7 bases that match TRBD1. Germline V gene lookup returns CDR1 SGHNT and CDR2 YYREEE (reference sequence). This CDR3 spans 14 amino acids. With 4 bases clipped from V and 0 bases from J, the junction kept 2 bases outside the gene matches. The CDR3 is CASSRTGSTDTQYF. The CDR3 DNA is TGTGCCAGCAGCCGGACAGGAAGCACAGATACGCAGTATTTT.

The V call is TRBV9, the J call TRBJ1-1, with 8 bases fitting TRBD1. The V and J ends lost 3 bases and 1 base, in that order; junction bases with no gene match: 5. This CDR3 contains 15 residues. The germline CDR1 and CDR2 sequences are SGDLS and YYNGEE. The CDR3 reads CASSGRTGSNTEAFF. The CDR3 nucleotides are TGTGCCAGCAGCGGAAGGACAGGGTCGAACACTGAAGCTTTCTTT.

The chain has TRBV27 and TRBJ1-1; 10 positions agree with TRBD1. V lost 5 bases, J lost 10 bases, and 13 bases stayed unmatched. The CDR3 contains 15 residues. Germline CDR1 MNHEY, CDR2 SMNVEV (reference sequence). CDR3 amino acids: CASSPPPGQGRGAFF. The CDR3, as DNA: TGTGCCAGCAGTCCCCCCCCGGGACAGGGGAGGGGAGCTTTCTTT.

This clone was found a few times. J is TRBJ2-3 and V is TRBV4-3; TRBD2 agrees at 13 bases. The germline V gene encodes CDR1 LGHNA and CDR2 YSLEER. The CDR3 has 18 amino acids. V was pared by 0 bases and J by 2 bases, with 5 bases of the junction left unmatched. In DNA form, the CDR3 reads TGCGCCAGCAGCCAAGAGTGGACTAGCGGGGGATACACAGATACGCAGTATTTT. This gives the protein CASSQEWTSGGYTDTQYF.

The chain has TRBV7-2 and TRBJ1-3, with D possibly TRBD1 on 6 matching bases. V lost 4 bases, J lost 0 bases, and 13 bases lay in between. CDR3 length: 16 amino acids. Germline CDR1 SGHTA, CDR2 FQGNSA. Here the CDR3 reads CASSSLQGNSGNTIYF. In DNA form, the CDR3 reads TGTGCCAGCAGCTCTCTACAGGGAAACTCTGGAAACACCATATATTTT.

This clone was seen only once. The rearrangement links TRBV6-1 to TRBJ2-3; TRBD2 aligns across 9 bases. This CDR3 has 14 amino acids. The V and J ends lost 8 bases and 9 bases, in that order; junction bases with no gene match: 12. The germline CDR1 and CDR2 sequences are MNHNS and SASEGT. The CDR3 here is CASGGRGGPKTQYF. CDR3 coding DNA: TGTGCCAGCGGGGGGCGGGGGGGACCCAAAACGCAGTATTTT.

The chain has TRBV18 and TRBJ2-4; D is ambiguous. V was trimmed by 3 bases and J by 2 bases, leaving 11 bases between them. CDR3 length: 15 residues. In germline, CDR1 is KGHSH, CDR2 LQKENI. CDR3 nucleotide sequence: TGTGCCAGCTCACCCCGCGAAGAACCCAAAAACATTCAGTACTTC. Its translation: CASSPREEPKNIQYF.

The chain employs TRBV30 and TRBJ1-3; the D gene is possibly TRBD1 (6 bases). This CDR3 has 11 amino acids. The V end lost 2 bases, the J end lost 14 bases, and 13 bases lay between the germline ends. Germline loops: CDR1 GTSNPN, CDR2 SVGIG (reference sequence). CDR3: CAWSPQGILYF. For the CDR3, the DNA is TGTGCCTGGAGTCCACAGGGAATTTTATATTTT.

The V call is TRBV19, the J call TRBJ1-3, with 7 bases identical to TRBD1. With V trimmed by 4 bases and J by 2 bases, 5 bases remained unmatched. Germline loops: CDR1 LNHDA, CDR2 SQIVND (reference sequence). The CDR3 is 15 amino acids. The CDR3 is CASSTLGGAGNTIYF. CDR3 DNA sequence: TGTGCCAGTAGTACCCTAGGGGGCGCTGGAAACACCATATATTTT.

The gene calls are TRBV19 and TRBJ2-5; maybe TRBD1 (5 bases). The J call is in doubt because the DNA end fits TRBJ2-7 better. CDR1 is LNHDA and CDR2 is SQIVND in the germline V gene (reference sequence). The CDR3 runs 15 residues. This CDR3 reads CASSLVKGHFYEQYF. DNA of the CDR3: TGTGCCAGTAGTCTGGTTAAAGGACACTTCTACGAGCAGTACTTC.

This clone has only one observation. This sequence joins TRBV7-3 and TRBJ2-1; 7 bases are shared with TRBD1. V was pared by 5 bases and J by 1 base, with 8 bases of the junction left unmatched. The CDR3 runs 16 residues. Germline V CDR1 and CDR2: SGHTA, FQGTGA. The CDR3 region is CASSIETGDSYNEQFF. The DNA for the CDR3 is TGTGCCAGCAGCATTGAAACAGGGGATTCCTACAATGAGCAGTTCTTC.

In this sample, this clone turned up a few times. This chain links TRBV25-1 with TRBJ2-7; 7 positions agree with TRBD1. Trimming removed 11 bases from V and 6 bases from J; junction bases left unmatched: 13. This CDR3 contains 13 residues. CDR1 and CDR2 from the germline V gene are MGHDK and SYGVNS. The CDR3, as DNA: TGTGCCGCGGAAGGACAGGAAGGCCCCGAGCAGTACTTC. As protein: CAAEGQEGPEQYF.

CDR3 sequence: CASWQGVQPQHF. CDR3 nucleotide sequence: TGTGCCAGCTGGCAGGGCGTTCAGCCCCAGCATTTT. The chain carries TRBV28 and TRBJ1-5; D is possibly TRBD1 (5 bases). Trimming cost V 8 bases and J 6 bases, with 11 bases left between them. Per the germline V gene, CDR1 is MDHEN and CDR2 is SYDVKM. This CDR3 region has 12 residues.

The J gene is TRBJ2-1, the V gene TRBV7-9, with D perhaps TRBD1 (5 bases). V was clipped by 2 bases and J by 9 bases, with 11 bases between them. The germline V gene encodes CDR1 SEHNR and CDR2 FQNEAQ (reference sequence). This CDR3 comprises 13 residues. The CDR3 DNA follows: TGTGCCAGCAGCTTAAACGACAGAGTTGAGCAGTTCTTC. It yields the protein CASSLNDRVEQFF. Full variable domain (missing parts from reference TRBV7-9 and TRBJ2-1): DTGVSQNPRHKITKRGQNVTFRCDPISEHNRLYWYRQTLGQGPEFLTYFQNEAQLEKSRLLSDRFSAERPKGSFSTLEIQRTEQGDSAMYLCASSLNDRVEQFFGPGTRLTVL.

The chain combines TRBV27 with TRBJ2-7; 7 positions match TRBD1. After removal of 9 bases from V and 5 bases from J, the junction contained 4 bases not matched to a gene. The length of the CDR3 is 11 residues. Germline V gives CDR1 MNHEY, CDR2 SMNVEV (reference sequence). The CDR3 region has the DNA TGTGCCAGATGGGACAGCAACGAGCAGTACTTC. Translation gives CARWDSNEQYF.

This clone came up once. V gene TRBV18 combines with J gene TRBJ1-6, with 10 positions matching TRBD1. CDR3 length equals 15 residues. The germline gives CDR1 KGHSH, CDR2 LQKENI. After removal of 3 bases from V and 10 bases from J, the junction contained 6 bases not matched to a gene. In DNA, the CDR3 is TGTGCCAGCTCACCCCTCGACAGGGGGCTGTCACCCCTCCACTTT. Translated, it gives CASSPLDRGLSPLHF.

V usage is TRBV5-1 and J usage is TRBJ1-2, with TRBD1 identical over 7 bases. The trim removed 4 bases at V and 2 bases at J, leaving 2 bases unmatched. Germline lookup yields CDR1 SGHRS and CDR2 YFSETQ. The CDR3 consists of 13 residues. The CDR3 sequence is CASSPGQNYGYTF. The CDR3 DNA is TGCGCCAGCAGCCCGGGACAGAACTATGGCTACACCTTC. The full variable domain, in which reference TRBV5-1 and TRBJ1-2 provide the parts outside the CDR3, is KAGVTQTPRYLIKTRGQQVTLSCSPISGHRSVSWYQQTPGQGLQFLFEYFSETQRNKGNFPGRFSGRQFSNSRSEMNVSTLELGDSALYLCASSPGQNYGYTFGSGTRLTVV.

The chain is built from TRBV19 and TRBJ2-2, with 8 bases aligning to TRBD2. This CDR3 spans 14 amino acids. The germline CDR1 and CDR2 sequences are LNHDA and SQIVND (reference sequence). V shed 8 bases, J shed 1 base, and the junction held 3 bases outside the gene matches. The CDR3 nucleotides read TGTGCCAGTCGGCTAGCGGGGAACACCGGGGAGCTGTTTTTT. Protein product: CASRLAGNTGELFF.

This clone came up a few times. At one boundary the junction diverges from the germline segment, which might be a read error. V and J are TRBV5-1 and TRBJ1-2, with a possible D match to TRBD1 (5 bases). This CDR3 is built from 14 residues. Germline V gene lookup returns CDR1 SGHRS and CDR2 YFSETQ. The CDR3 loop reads CASSLSTESYGYPF. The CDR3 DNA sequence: TGCGCCAGCAGCTTGTCGACAGAGAGCTATGGCTACCCCTTC.

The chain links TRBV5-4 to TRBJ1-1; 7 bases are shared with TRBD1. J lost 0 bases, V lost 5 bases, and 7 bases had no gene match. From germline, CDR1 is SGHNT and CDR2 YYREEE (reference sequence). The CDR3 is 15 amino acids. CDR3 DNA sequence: TGTGCCAGCAGTGCAGGGGGGTTAGTGAACACTGAAGCTTTCTTT. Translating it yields CASSAGGLVNTEAFF.

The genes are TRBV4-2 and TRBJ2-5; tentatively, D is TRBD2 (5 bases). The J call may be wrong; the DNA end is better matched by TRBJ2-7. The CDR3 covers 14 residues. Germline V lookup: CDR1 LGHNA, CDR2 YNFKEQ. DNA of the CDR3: TGTGCCAGCAGCCAAGAGCGGAGGTCCTACGAGCAGTACTTC. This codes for CASSQERRSYEQYF.

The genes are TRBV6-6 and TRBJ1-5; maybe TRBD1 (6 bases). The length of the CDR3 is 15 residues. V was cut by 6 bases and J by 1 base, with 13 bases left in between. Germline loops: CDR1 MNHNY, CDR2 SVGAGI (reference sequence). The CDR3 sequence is CASRSQGGSNQPQHF. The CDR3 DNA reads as TGTGCCAGCAGATCACAGGGAGGGAGCAATCAGCCCCAGCATTTT.

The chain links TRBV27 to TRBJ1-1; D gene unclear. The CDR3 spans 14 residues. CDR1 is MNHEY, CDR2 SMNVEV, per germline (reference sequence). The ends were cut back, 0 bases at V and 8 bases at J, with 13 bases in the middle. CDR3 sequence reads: CASSLSTDYGEAFF. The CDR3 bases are TGTGCCAGCAGTTTATCTACAGATTATGGAGAAGCTTTCTTT.

CDR3 in amino acids: CASSIGRKDTQYF. The DNA of the CDR3 is TGTGCCAGTAGTATAGGGAGGAAAGATACGCAGTATTTT. The chain carries TRBV19 and TRBJ2-3, with D maybe TRBD2 (5 bases). CDR3 length: 13 amino acids. Trimming cost V 1 base and J 5 bases, with 7 bases left between them. Per germline, CDR1 LNHDA and CDR2 SQIVND (reference sequence).

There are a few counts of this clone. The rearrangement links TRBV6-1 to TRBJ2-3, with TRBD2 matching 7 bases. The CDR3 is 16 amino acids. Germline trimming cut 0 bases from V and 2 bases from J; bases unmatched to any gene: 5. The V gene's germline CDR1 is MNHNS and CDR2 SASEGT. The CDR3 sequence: CASSEARGTPTDTQYF. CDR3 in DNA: TGTGCCAGCAGTGAAGCGCGGGGGACCCCCACAGATACGCAGTATTTT.

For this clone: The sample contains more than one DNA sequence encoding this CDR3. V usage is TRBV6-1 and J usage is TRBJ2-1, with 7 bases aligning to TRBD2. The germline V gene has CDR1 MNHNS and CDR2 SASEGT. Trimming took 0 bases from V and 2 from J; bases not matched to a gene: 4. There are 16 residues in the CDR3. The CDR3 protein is CASSEAGGGAYNEQFF. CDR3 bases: TGTGCCAGCAGTGAAGCTGGGGGGGGAGCCTACAATGAGCAGTTCTTC.

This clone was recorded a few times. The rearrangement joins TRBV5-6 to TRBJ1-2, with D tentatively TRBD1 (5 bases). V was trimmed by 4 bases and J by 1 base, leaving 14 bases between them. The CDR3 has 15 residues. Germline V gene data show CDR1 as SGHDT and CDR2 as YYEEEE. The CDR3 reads CASSNPGPYNYGYTF. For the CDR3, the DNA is TGTGCCAGCAGCAATCCAGGGCCTTATAACTATGGCTACACCTTC.

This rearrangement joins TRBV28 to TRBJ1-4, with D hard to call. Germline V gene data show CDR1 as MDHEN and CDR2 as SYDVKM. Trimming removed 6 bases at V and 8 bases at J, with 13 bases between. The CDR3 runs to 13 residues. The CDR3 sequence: CASSPVGREKLFF. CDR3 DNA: TGTGCCAGCAGCCCGGTGGGGAGGGAAAAACTGTTTTTT.

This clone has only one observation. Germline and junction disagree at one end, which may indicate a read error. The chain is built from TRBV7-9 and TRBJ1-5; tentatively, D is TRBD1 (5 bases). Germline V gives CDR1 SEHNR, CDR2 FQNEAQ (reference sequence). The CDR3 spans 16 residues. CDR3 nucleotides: TGTTCCAGCAGCTTAGGGGCAGGGAGGACCAATCAGCCCCAGCATTTT. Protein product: CSSSLGAGRTNQPQHF.

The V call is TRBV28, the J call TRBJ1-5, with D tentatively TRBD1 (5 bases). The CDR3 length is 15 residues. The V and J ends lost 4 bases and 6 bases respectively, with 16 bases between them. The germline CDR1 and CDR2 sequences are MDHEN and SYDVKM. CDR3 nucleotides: TGTGCCAGCAGTTCCCCCCCAGGGATCGGTCAGCCCCAGCATTTT. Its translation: CASSSPPGIGQPQHF.